This T cell receptor beta chain is from a study of T cell changes during pregnancy in multiple sclerosis. This CDR3 region has 13 residues. Germline lookup yields CDR1 MNHNS and CDR2 SASEGT. V was shortened by 5 bases and J by 4 bases, with 11 bases between the two germline ends. Clones were sequenced by immunoSEQ multiplex PCR, and TCRdb holds only the in-frame ones, with some missing. There are some 110,000 clones in the sample; approximately 90% occur only once, and less than 2% lies in the top ten. The sequence derives from a female donor with multiple sclerosis, enrolled in a pregnancy study. This sequence joins TRBV6-1 and TRBJ2-5, with a weak D call TRBD1 (5 bases). Sequenced material: peripheral blood, taken in the third trimester of pregnancy. DNA for the CDR3: TGTGCCAGCAGTCAGGGTAGTAGAGAGACCCAGTACTTC. Residues: CASSQGSRETQYF.